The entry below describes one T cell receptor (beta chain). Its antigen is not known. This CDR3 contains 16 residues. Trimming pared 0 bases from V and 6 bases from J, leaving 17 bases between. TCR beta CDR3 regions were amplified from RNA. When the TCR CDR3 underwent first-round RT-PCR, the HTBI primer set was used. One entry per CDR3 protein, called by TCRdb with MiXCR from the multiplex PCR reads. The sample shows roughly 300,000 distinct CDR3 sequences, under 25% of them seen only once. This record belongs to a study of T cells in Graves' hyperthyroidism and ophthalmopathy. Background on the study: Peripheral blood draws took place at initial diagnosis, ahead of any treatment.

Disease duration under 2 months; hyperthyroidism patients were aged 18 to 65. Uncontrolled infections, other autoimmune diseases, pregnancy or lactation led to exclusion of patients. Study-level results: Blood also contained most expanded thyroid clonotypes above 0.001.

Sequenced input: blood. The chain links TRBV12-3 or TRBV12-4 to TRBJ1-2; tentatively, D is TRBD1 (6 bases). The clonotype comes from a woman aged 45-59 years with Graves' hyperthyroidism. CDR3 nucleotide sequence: TGTGCCAGCAGTTTAGCGTGGGGGGCAGGGGAGAATGGCTACACCTTC. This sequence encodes CASSLAWGAGENGYTF.